These 32 T cell receptor beta chains came from one sample sequenced in a study of T cells after yellow fever vaccination. Via MiXCR, TCRdb re-called the 5' RACE reads, giving one row per CDR3 protein. The repertoire holds 500,000 to 550,000 distinct CDR3 sequences, with around a fifth as singletons. Sequenced material: PBMCs, taken approximately 22 days after the first yellow fever vaccination. The receptors derive from a man aged 18 to 29 who received the YFV17D yellow fever vaccine.

This clonotype was seen at least ten times. The chain employs TRBV7-6 and TRBJ2-3; D may match TRBD1 or TRBD2 (5 bases each). The CDR3 length is 14 residues. Trimming pared 2 bases from V and 4 bases from J, leaving 10 bases between. CDR1 is SGHVS, CDR2 FNYEAQ, per germline. The CDR3 region has the DNA TGTGCCAGCAGCTTAAGAGGGGCTCCAGATACGCAGTATTTT. Translating it yields CASSLRGAPDTQYF. The whole variable domain, filled in from reference TRBV7-6 and TRBJ2-3, reads GAGVSQSPRYKVTKRGQDVALRCDPISGHVSLYWYRQALGQGPEFLTYFNYEAQQDKSGLPNDRFSAERPEGSISTLTIQRTEQRDSAMYRCASSLRGAPDTQYFGPGTRLTVL.

The chain recombines TRBV5-1 with TRBJ1-5, with TRBD1 matching 7 bases. Trimming cost V 0 bases and J 5 bases; bases outside gene matches: 5. There are 15 residues in the CDR3. Germline CDR1 SGHRS, CDR2 YFSETQ. The CDR3 loop reads CASSLEGDRDQPQHF. For the CDR3, the DNA is TGCGCCAGCAGCTTGGAGGGGGACAGAGATCAGCCCCAGCATTTT.

This clonotype was observed a handful of times. This chain connects TRBV27 to TRBJ2-7; D gene ambiguous. The CDR3 runs to 15 residues. The V end was cut by 8 bases, the J end by 3 bases, with 20 bases between. Germline V gene sequence: CDR1 MNHEY, CDR2 SMNVEV (reference sequence). Here the CDR3 reads CASEWVFPLYYEQYV. The CDR3 DNA is TGTGCCAGCGAGTGGGTCTTTCCCCTCTACTACGAGCAGTACGTC.

V gene TRBV5-1 combines with J gene TRBJ2-7; TRBD1 matches 9 bases. The CDR3 runs to 15 residues. CDR1 and CDR2 (germline): SGHRS, YFSETQ. Losses at the gene ends were 0 bases for V and 5 bases for J; bases not matched to a gene: 6. The CDR3 nucleotides read TGCGCCAGCAGCTTGGGGGGGACAGGGTCCCACGAGCAGTACTTC. This gives the protein CASSLGGTGSHEQYF.

This clonotype was seen more than once but under ten times. This chain uses TRBV20-1 with TRBJ1-5, with D uncertain. CDR3 length: 13 amino acids. CDR1 DFQATT and CDR2 SNEGSKA come from the germline V gene (reference sequence). Trimming cost V 4 bases and J 6 bases, with 13 bases left between them. The CDR3 region has the DNA TGCAGTGCTAAGGAGGTGGAGGGTCAGCCCCAGCATTTT. This codes for CSAKEVEGQPQHF.

The chain joins TRBV5-1 to TRBJ2-3; possibly TRBD1 or TRBD2 for D (5 bases each). This CDR3 spans 14 amino acids. Germline V gene sequence: CDR1 SGHRS, CDR2 YFSETQ. Trimming took 0 bases from V and 6 from J, leaving 11 bases between them. CDR3 sequence reads: CASSLADKRDTQYF. The CDR3 region has the DNA TGCGCCAGCAGCTTGGCGGACAAGCGGGATACGCAGTATTTT.

The chain has TRBV9 and TRBJ1-6; D remains unclear. V lost 0 bases and J lost 9, with 10 bases in between. The CDR3 length is 14 residues. Germline lookup yields CDR1 SGDLS and CDR2 YYNGEE. The DNA for the CDR3 is TGTGCCAGCAGCGTAGACGCGATTTTTTCACCCCTCCACTTT. Translated: CASSVDAIFSPLHF.

This clonotype was counted between two and nine times. J is TRBJ2-7 and V is TRBV7-9, with D perhaps being TRBD1 or TRBD2 (6 bases each). This CDR3 is built from 16 residues. CDR1 and CDR2 (germline): SEHNR, FQNEAQ (reference sequence). Trimming shortened V by 5 bases and J by 3 bases, and 20 bases separated the two germline ends. The CDR3 DNA sequence: TGTGCCAGCAGCCCCCAATTATCGGGGGCCGGCTACGAGCAGTACTTC. Translated: CASSPQLSGAGYEQYF.

The chain joins TRBV4-2 to TRBJ2-3; 8 nucleotides align to TRBD2. CDR1 LGHNA and CDR2 YNFKEQ come from the germline V gene. CDR3 length: 19 residues. The trim removed 1 base at V and 0 bases at J, leaving 12 bases unmatched. The CDR3, as DNA: TGTGCCAGCAGCCAAGTCGTCCAGCGGGGGCCCTCCAGCACAGATACGCAGTATTTT. It specifies CASSQVVQRGPSSTDTQYF.

The J gene is TRBJ2-1, the V gene TRBV6-1, with D possibly TRBD1 on 7 matching bases. The CDR3 spans 15 residues. V lost 2 bases, J lost 5 bases, and 13 bases lay in between. The germline V gene encodes CDR1 MNHNS and CDR2 SASEGT. CDR3 coding DNA: TGTGCCAGCAGTGAACAGGGGGGATCCCACAATGAGCAGTTCTTC. Translated, it gives CASSEQGGSHNEQFF.

This clonotype has just a few counts. CDR3 nucleotides: TGTGCCAGCATCTCGACAGGGATCGGTAATTCACCCCTCCACTTT. Amino acid sequence: CASISTGIGNSPLHF. This chain uses TRBV3-1 with TRBJ1-6; 7 nucleotides line up with TRBD1. The germline V gene encodes CDR1 LGHDT and CDR2 YNNKEL (reference sequence). J lost 6 bases, V lost 7 bases, and 9 bases had no gene match. The CDR3 is 15 amino acids.

This clonotype was seen only a few times. The chain has TRBV9 and TRBJ2-3; 9 bases fit TRBD2. CDR1 and CDR2 from the germline V gene are SGDLS and YYNGEE. J gave up 2 bases and V 1 base, and 5 bases lay outside the gene matches. The CDR3 extends over 16 amino acids. CDR3 DNA sequence: TGTGCCAGCAGCGTAAGCGGGGGGCCTATCACAGATACGCAGTATTTT. It codes for CASSVSGGPITDTQYF.

This clonotype has only a few counts. The chain couples TRBV20-1 to TRBJ2-7; 10 bases map to TRBD1. Germline-derived CDR1 and CDR2 are DFQATT and SNEGSKA (reference sequence). The CDR3 is 14 amino acids. Trimming cost V 3 bases and J 7 bases; bases outside gene matches: 9. The CDR3 region is CSARWTGGPGEQYF. CDR3 DNA sequence: TGCAGTGCTAGGTGGACAGGGGGGCCAGGGGAGCAGTACTTC.

J is TRBJ1-1 and V is TRBV29-1; 8 nucleotides align to TRBD1. Germline CDR1 and CDR2: SQVTM and ANQGSEA. The CDR3 has 11 residues. V dropped 7 bases and J dropped 5; count of bases not matched to a gene: 3. The CDR3 coding sequence is TGCAGCGCTGACAGGGGAACTGAAGCTTTCTTT. Encoded protein: CSADRGTEAFF.

This chain joins TRBV12-3 or TRBV12-4 and TRBJ2-3; D unclear. V was trimmed by 6 bases and J by 0 bases, leaving 7 bases between them. There are 13 residues in the CDR3. CDR3 region: CASRPGSTDTQYF. CDR3 in DNA: TGTGCCAGCAGGCCTGGGAGCACAGATACGCAGTATTTT.

This clonotype showed up just a few times. V and J are TRBV3-1 and TRBJ1-3; D possibly corresponds to TRBD1 (5 bases). The V end lost 4 bases, the J end lost 3 bases, and 13 bases lay between the germline ends. CDR1 LGHDT and CDR2 YNNKEL come from the germline V gene (reference sequence). The CDR3 totals 15 residues. CDR3 bases: TGTGCCAGCAGCCCAACAGGAGACGGTGGAAACACCATATATTTT. This codes for CASSPTGDGGNTIYF.

The chain links TRBV3-1 to TRBJ1-1; D gene unclear. The CDR3 has 13 amino acids. The germline V and J ends were trimmed by 1 base and 4 bases, with 7 bases remaining between them. The V gene's germline CDR1 is LGHDT and CDR2 YNNKEL (reference sequence). The CDR3 region is CASSQVPGTEAFF. CDR3 coding DNA: TGTGCCAGCAGCCAAGTACCCGGCACTGAAGCTTTCTTT.

The sample holds many counts of this clonotype. This chain links TRBV7-2 with TRBJ2-3; TRBD2 might be the D (6 bases). V was trimmed by 3 bases and J by 1 base, leaving 17 bases between them. The CDR3 spans 17 residues. In germline, CDR1 is SGHTA, CDR2 FQGNSA. Here the CDR3 reads CASSFIPYGGRTDTQYF. DNA of the CDR3: TGTGCCAGCAGCTTTATTCCCTACGGGGGACGCACAGATACGCAGTATTTT. The full variable domain, in which reference TRBV7-2 and TRBJ2-3 provide the parts outside the CDR3, is GAGVSQSPSNKVTEKGKDVELRCDPISGHTALYWYRQSLGQGLEFLIYFQGNSAPDKSGLPSDRFSAERTGGSVSTLTIQRTQQEDSAVYLCASSFIPYGGRTDTQYFGPGTRLTVL.

This clonotype was counted only a few times. The J gene is TRBJ2-1, the V gene TRBV20-1; 7 nucleotides match TRBD1. In germline, CDR1 is DFQATT, CDR2 SNEGSKA (reference sequence). Trimming at V came to 4 bases and at J to 0 bases, leaving 3 bases not matched to a gene. The CDR3 is made up of 14 amino acids. CDR3 DNA sequence: TGCAGTGCTACCGACAGGGTCTCCTACAATGAGCAGTTCTTC. This gives the protein CSATDRVSYNEQFF.

This clonotype showed up many times. The chain has TRBV20-1 and TRBJ1-2, with TRBD1 matching 8 bases. Germline values: CDR1 DFQATT, CDR2 SNEGSKA (reference sequence). The J segment lost 6 bases and the V segment lost 1 base, leaving 7 bases of the junction unmatched. CDR3 length equals 14 residues. The CDR3 DNA is TGCAGTGCTAGAGCCATCTCAGGGGGCCATGGCTACACCTTC. It codes for CSARAISGGHGYTF.

In this sample, this clonotype turned up many times. The chain couples TRBV5-1 to TRBJ2-3; D is undetermined. CDR1 is SGHRS, CDR2 YFSETQ, per germline. The CDR3 is 15 residues long. V lost 0 bases and J 0 bases, leaving 8 bases between the germline ends. The CDR3 DNA reads as TGCGCCAGCAGCTTGGTCTACCATAGCACAGATACGCAGTATTTT. Its protein is CASSLVYHSTDTQYF.

The CDR3: CASSQVSVSGNTIYF. The CDR3 DNA follows: TGCGCCAGCAGCCAAGTTTCGGTCTCTGGAAACACCATATATTTT. The chain combines TRBV4-3 with TRBJ1-3; D gene ambiguous. CDR1 LGHNA and CDR2 YSLEER come from the germline V gene. This CDR3 region has 15 residues. Deletions cut 1 base from V and 0 bases from J, with 7 bases between.

The chain has TRBV11-2 and TRBJ2-7; D remains unclear. The CDR3 covers 12 residues. Deletions cut 5 bases from V and 1 base from J, with 6 bases between. Germline CDR1 SGHAT, CDR2 FQNNGV. CDR3 loop: CASSRFSYEQYF. DNA for the CDR3: TGTGCCAGCAGCCGATTTTCCTACGAGCAGTACTTC.

The chain links TRBV5-1 to TRBJ2-6, with no clear D. Germline CDR1 is SGHRS and CDR2 is YFSETQ. This CDR3 is built from 15 residues. Trimming pared 4 bases from V and 6 bases from J, leaving 14 bases between. The CDR3 DNA sequence: TGCGCCAGCAGCCATCGACACGGAGAGGCCAACGTCCTGACTTTC. This translates into CASSHRHGEANVLTF.

This clonotype was recorded many times. CDR3 region: CATTRRDRGYGYTF. The CDR3 DNA reads as TGTGCCACCACACGCCGGGACAGGGGCTATGGCTACACCTTC. The chain recombines TRBV6-1 with TRBJ1-2; 10 nucleotides match TRBD1. After removal of 10 bases from V and 4 bases from J, the junction contained 9 bases not matched to a gene. The CDR3 spans 14 residues. Germline CDR1 and CDR2: MNHNS and SASEGT.

This sequence joins TRBV5-6 and TRBJ2-4; 8 bases match TRBD2. The germline gives CDR1 SGHDT, CDR2 YYEEEE. Trimming removed 4 bases from V and 5 bases from J; junction bases left unmatched: 2. This CDR3 is 13 amino acids long. CDR3 protein: CASSISGENIQYF. CDR3 sequence (DNA): TGTGCCAGCAGCATTAGCGGGGAAAACATTCAGTACTTC.

At least ten counts were recorded for this clonotype. The V call is TRBV7-2, the J call TRBJ2-1; a weak D match, TRBD1 (7 bases). The CDR3 is 15 amino acids. Germline CDR1 and CDR2: SGHTA and FQGNSA. The V end was cut by 2 bases, the J end by 5 bases, with 13 bases between. The CDR3 DNA reads as TGTGCCAGCAGCTTAACCAGGGGGGCAGACAATGAGCAGTTCTTC. It codes for CASSLTRGADNEQFF.

Only a few counts were recorded for this clonotype. The V gene is TRBV6-5, the J gene TRBJ1-3; a possible D gene is TRBD1 (5 bases). Germline values: CDR1 MNHEY, CDR2 SVGAGI. The ends were cut back, 4 bases at V and 0 bases at J, with 10 bases in the middle. CDR3 size: 15 residues. CDR3 sequence reads: CASSWGSYSGNTIYF. CDR3 bases: TGTGCCAGCAGTTGGGGCAGTTACTCTGGAAACACCATATATTTT.

This chain joins TRBV6-1 and TRBJ2-6; D not certain. Trimming stripped 6 bases from V and 1 base from J, with 10 bases between. The CDR3 totals 15 residues. The germline V gene encodes CDR1 MNHNS and CDR2 SASEGT. CDR3 in amino acids: CASSSAPSGANVLTF. CDR3 coding DNA: TGTGCCAGCAGCTCCGCCCCTTCTGGGGCCAACGTCCTGACTTTC.

The CDR3: CASSQEEGRRGYTF. As DNA, the CDR3 is TGCGCCAGCAGCCAAGAAGAGGGACGGCGTGGCTACACCTTC. This chain uses TRBV4-3 with TRBJ1-2; weak D call: TRBD1 (5 bases). V lost 0 bases, J lost 7 bases, and 12 bases lay in between. CDR1 is LGHNA and CDR2 is YSLEER in the germline V gene. CDR3 size: 14 residues.

DNA of the CDR3: TGTGCCAGCAGCTCCCTGGAGGGGGAATTAAATGGCTACACCTTC. Encoded protein: CASSSLEGELNGYTF. The chain has TRBV7-9 and TRBJ1-2, with a tentative D call TRBD1 (6 bases). CDR3 size: 15 residues. With 4 bases removed from V and 6 bases from J, the gap between germline ends came to 18 bases. Looked up from germline, CDR1 is SEHNR and CDR2 is FQNEAQ (reference sequence).

The chain couples TRBV7-2 to TRBJ2-7; 11 bases line up with TRBD1. V lost 0 bases and J lost 1; bases outside the gene matches: 2. This CDR3 has 16 amino acids. Germline V lookup: CDR1 SGHTA, CDR2 FQGNSA. The CDR3 loop is CASSLAGTGGSYEQYF. CDR3 in DNA: TGTGCCAGCAGCTTAGCAGGGACAGGGGGATCCTACGAGCAGTACTTC.